This entry features one T cell receptor beta chain sequence. The data are from a study of blood T cells in healthy people across ages. Next came a second PCR, run for 7 to 11 cycles, which used a sample-barcoded 5' primer along with a J-beta primer mix. MiXCR was run by TCRdb on the 5' RACE reads, yielding one entry per CDR3 protein. Counted here are roughly 800,000 distinct CDR3 sequences, roughly 25% occurring once; the ten biggest clones make up approximately 3.7%. Total RNA, at least 5.5 micrograms per sample, was extracted from PBMCs. Germline CDR1 and CDR2: DFQATT and SNEGSKA (reference sequence). The CDR3 length is 15 residues. Trimming stripped 0 bases from V and 2 bases from J, with 14 bases between. This sample was shared with a second study, whose subject was T cells of mothers and their children.

This clonotype was obtained from a boy between 5 and 17 years old in good health. This rearrangement joins TRBV20-1 to TRBJ2-7; tentative D call: TRBD2 (7 bases). What was sequenced was blood. DNA for the CDR3: TGCAGTGCTAGAGAGGGCGGGGGCCACCCCTACGAGCAGTACTTC. Its protein is CSAREGGGHPYEQYF.